Listed below are T cell receptor beta chains from one sample, sequenced in a study of cytomegalovirus exposure and HLA in healthy donors. The table came from immunoSEQ multiplex PCR; TCRdb's copy has only in-frame clones and leaves some out. Counted here are 150,000 to 200,000 clones, about 88% occurring once; the ten biggest clones make up 2% to 2.5%. Sequencing was done on a sample of PBMCs. These TCRs come from a woman between 18 and 30 years old in good health and CMV-seronegative. The CDR3 runs from the conserved cysteine through the conserved F or W. Each record gives: clone size, V gene, D gene, J gene, CDR3 DNA, CDR3 protein. The D gene is left open where the match is weak. The size of a clone is reported for some rows only, either as once, few or many, or as a class for expanded clones.

abundance: .
v_gene: TRBV4-2
d_gene: TRBD1
j_gene: TRBJ2-5
CDR3nt: TGTGCCAGCAGCCAAGCCAAGGGGGCGGACAAGGCCCAGTACTTC
CDR3aa: CASSQAKGADKAQYF

abundance: .
v_gene: TRBV7-2
d_gene: .
j_gene: TRBJ1-2
CDR3nt: TGTGCCAGCAGCTCTTCTCAGGCAAGTGGCTACACCTTC
CDR3aa: CASSSSQASGYTF

abundance: .
v_gene: TRBV27
d_gene: TRBD2
j_gene: TRBJ2-1
CDR3nt: TGTGCCAGCAAAGTTATTACTAGCGGAAACAATGAGCAGTTCTTC
CDR3aa: CASKVITSGNNEQFF

abundance: .
v_gene: TRBV19
d_gene: .
j_gene: TRBJ2-3
CDR3nt: TGTGCCAGTAGTACTAACGCGGATACGCAGTATTTT
CDR3aa: CASSTNADTQYF

abundance: .
v_gene: TRBV27
d_gene: .
j_gene: TRBJ2-2
CDR3nt: TGTGCCAGCAGTTTAGGGGGCAGTACCGGGGAGCTGTTTTTT
CDR3aa: CASSLGGSTGELFF

abundance: .
v_gene: TRBV6-6
d_gene: .
j_gene: TRBJ1-2
CDR3nt: TGTGCCAGCAGTTATCTACGGGACATGAACTTC
CDR3aa: CASSYLRDMNF

abundance: .
v_gene: TRBV9
d_gene: TRBD1
j_gene: TRBJ2-2
CDR3nt: TGTGCCAGCAGCGCGAGGAAATCTGGGACAGTTAACACCGGGGAGCTGTTTTTT
CDR3aa: CASSARKSGTVNTGELFF

abundance: .
v_gene: TRBV10-3
d_gene: .
j_gene: TRBJ1-4
CDR3nt: TGTGCCATCAGTGAGTCGGGGGCTCCTAATGAAAAACTGTTTTTT
CDR3aa: CAISESGAPNEKLFF

abundance: .
v_gene: TRBV7-6
d_gene: .
j_gene: TRBJ1-5
CDR3nt: TGTGCCAGCAGCCGCAGTAGCAATCAGCCCCAGCATTTT
CDR3aa: CASSRSSNQPQHF

abundance: .
v_gene: TRBV7-2
d_gene: .
j_gene: TRBJ2-4
CDR3nt: TGTGCCAGCAGTAGCGGAAACATTCAGTACTTC
CDR3aa: CASSSGNIQYF

abundance: once
v_gene: TRBV15
d_gene: .
j_gene: TRBJ2-3
CDR3nt: TGTGCCACCAGCAGCACAAAATCAGATACGCAGTATTTT
CDR3aa: CATSSTKSDTQYF

abundance: once
v_gene: TRBV7-6
d_gene: .
j_gene: TRBJ2-2
CDR3nt: TGTGCCAGCAGCATTCCGGGGGGCATTAACACCGGGGAGCTGTTTTTT
CDR3aa: CASSIPGGINTGELFF

abundance: few
v_gene: TRBV29-1
d_gene: .
j_gene: TRBJ1-2
CDR3nt: TGCAGCGTTCCCGGACGGGATAACTATGGCTACACCTTC
CDR3aa: CSVPGRDNYGYTF

abundance: .
v_gene: TRBV14
d_gene: TRBD1
j_gene: TRBJ1-1
CDR3nt: TGTGCCAGCAGCCAAGTTTCCTACAGGGGTGACACTGAAGCTTTCTTT
CDR3aa: CASSQVSYRGDTEAFF

abundance: .
v_gene: TRBV27
d_gene: TRBD1
j_gene: TRBJ1-1
CDR3nt: TGTGCCAGCAGTTACTACAGGGGGGCGAACACTGAAGCTTTCTTT
CDR3aa: CASSYYRGANTEAFF

abundance: .
v_gene: TRBV10-3
d_gene: TRBD1
j_gene: TRBJ2-7
CDR3nt: TGTGCCATCAGTGAGCCCCGGGACAGGGAATACGAGCAGTACTTC
CDR3aa: CAISEPRDREYEQYF

abundance: .
v_gene: TRBV18
d_gene: .
j_gene: TRBJ1-3
CDR3nt: TGTGCCAGCTCACCCACCCTACAGGTCTCTGGAAACACCATATATTTT
CDR3aa: CASSPTLQVSGNTIYF

abundance: .
v_gene: TRBV15
d_gene: .
j_gene: TRBJ1-4
CDR3nt: TGTGCCACCAGCCTAGGGGGACGCAATGAAAAACTGTTTTTT
CDR3aa: CATSLGGRNEKLFF

abundance: .
v_gene: TRBV13
d_gene: TRBD1
j_gene: TRBJ1-1
CDR3nt: TGTGCCAGCAGGCGAAGGGGGCGCGAAACTGAAGCTTTCTTT
CDR3aa: CASRRRGRETEAFF

abundance: few
v_gene: TRBV6-5
d_gene: .
j_gene: TRBJ2-1
CDR3nt: TGTGCCAGCAGTGACAGCTCCTACAATGAGCAGTTCTTC
CDR3aa: CASSDSSYNEQFF

abundance: once
v_gene: TRBV6-6
d_gene: .
j_gene: TRBJ1-5
CDR3nt: TGTGCCAGCAGCGACCGGACGACAGTGGGACAGCCCCAGCATTTT
CDR3aa: CASSDRTTVGQPQHF

abundance: .
v_gene: TRBV2
d_gene: .
j_gene: TRBJ2-2
CDR3nt: TGTGCCAGCAGTACAGACAGGAAGGGGCCCGGGGAGCTGTTTTTT
CDR3aa: CASSTDRKGPGELFF

abundance: once
v_gene: TRBV30
d_gene: TRBD1
j_gene: TRBJ2-2
CDR3nt: TGTGCCTGTCCGGGACAGAGTTTCACCGGGGAGCTGTTTTTT
CDR3aa: CACPGQSFTGELFF

abundance: .
v_gene: TRBV5-1
d_gene: TRBD2
j_gene: TRBJ2-1
CDR3nt: TGCGCCAGCAGTTATGGACTAGCGGGAGGGAGCTCCTACAATGAGCAGTTCTTC
CDR3aa: CASSYGLAGGSSYNEQFF

abundance: .
v_gene: TRBV29-1
d_gene: .
j_gene: TRBJ2-2
CDR3nt: TGCAGCGTTGAAAAGTTGGGAGTCGGCGGGGAGCTGTTTTTT
CDR3aa: CSVEKLGVGGELFF

abundance: .
v_gene: TRBV6-5
d_gene: .
j_gene: TRBJ2-7
CDR3nt: TGTGCCAGCAGTTCTAGCGCGGGATTCCGTTCCTACGAGCAGTACTTC
CDR3aa: CASSSSAGFRSYEQYF